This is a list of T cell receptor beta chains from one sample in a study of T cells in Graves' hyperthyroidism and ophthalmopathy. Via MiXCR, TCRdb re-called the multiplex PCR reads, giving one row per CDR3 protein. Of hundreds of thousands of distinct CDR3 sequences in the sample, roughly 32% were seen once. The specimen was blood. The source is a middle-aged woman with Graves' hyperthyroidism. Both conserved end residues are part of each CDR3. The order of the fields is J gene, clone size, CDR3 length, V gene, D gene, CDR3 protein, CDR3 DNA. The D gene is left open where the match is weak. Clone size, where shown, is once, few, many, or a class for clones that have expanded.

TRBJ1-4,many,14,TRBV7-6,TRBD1,CASSLSGGDEKLFF,TGTGCCAGCAGCTTATCAGGGGGCGACGAAAAACTGTTTTTT
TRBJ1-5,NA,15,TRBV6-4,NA,CASSKTGNGNQPQHF,TGTGCCAGCAGCAAAACAGGAAATGGCAATCAGCCCCAGCATTTT
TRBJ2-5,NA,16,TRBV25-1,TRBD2,CASVGPREGNRGTQYF,TGTGCCAGCGTTGGTCCCAGGGAGGGAAATAGGGGGACCCAGTACTTC
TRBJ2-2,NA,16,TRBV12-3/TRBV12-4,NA,CASSSNSQGYTGELFF,TGTGCCAGCAGTAGCAACTCACAGGGTTACACCGGGGAGCTGTTTTTT
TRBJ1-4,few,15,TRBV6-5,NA,CASSRLRSPNEKLFF,TGTGCCAGCAGTCGACTCAGGAGTCCTAATGAAAAACTGTTTTTT
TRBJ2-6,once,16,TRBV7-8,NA,CASRNRVGPGANVLTF,TGTGCCAGCAGGAACAGGGTGGGGCCTGGGGCCAACGTCCTGACTTTC
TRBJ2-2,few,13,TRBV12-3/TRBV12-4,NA,CASSQISTGELFF,TGTGCCAGCAGTCAGATATCGACCGGGGAGCTGTTTTTT
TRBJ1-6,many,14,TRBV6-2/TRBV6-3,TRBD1,CASSYGQVWSPLHF,TGTGCCAGCAGTTACGGACAGGTTTGGTCACCCCTCCACTTT
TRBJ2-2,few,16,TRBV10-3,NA,CAISESMPHRDGELFF,TGTGCCATCAGTGAGTCGATGCCGCACAGGGACGGGGAGCTGTTTTTT
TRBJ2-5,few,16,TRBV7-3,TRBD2,CASRNTSGRPQETQYF,TGTGCCAGCAGGAATACTAGCGGGAGACCCCAAGAGACCCAGTACTTC
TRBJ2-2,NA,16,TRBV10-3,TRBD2,CAISAPAGGDTGELFF,TGTGCCATCAGTGCGCCAGCGGGAGGGGATACCGGGGAGCTGTTTTTT
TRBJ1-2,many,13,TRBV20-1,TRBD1,CSAPNRGSDGYTF,TGCAGTGCTCCAAACAGGGGAAGTGATGGCTACACCTTC
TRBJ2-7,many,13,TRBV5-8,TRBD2,CASRRAGDYEQYF,TGTGCCAGCAGACGAGCGGGAGACTACGAGCAGTACTTC
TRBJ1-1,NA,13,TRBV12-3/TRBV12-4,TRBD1,CASSVRGRGEAFF,TGTGCCAGCAGTGTCAGGGGGCGCGGTGAAGCTTTCTTT
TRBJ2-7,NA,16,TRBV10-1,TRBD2,CASSAPVAGGAYEQYF,TGCGCCAGCAGTGCTCCCGTAGCGGGAGGTGCCTACGAGCAGTACTTC
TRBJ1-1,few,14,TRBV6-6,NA,CASSPIRGNTEAFF,TGTGCCAGCAGTCCCATAAGGGGGAACACTGAAGCTTTCTTT
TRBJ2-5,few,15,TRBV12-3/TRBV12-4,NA,CASSFPGALVETQYF,TGTGCCAGCAGTTTCCCAGGGGCGCTGGTAGAGACCCAGTACTTC
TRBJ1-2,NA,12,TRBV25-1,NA,CAGGEVPTGYTF,TGTGCCGGCGGAGAGGTACCGACGGGCTACACCTTC
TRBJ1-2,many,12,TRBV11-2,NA,CASSSQGSGYTF,TGTGCCAGCAGCTCGCAGGGCAGTGGCTACACCTTC
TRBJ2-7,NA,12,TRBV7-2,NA,CASGGQNYEQYF,TGTGCCAGCGGAGGGCAGAATTACGAGCAGTACTTC
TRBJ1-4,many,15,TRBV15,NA,CATKGQYSTNEKLFF,TGTGCCACCAAAGGACAGTACTCAACTAATGAAAAACTGTTTTTT
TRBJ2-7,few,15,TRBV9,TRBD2,CASSAGTSGIYEQYF,TGTGCCAGCAGCGCCGGGACTAGCGGGATTTACGAGCAGTACTTC
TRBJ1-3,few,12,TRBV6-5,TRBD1,CAGGQAQGTIYF,TGTGCCGGAGGACAGGCCCAGGGGACCATATATTTT
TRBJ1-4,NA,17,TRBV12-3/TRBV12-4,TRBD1,CASTLKMDRGWGEKLFF,TGTGCCAGCACCCTAAAAATGGACAGGGGATGGGGCGAAAAACTGTTTTTT
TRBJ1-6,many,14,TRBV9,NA,CASSFGTPNSPLHF,TGTGCCAGCAGCTTTGGGACACCAAATTCACCCCTCCACTTT